This T cell receptor beta chain was sequenced for a study of T cell changes during pregnancy in multiple sclerosis. Sequenced by immunoSEQ multiplex PCR; TCRdb stores in-frame clones only, minus some. The profile shows about 40,000 clones, more than 80% of them singletons. The CDR3 totals 16 residues. CDR1 and CDR2 (germline): KGHSH, LQKENI. V trimming: 3 bases; J trimming: 8 bases; junction bases outside the gene matches: 11. The source material was peripheral blood, sampled before pregnancy. The J gene is TRBJ1-4, the V gene TRBV18; 8 nucleotides line up with TRBD1. The receptor was derived from a female donor with multiple sclerosis, enrolled in a pregnancy study. The CDR3 bases are TGTGCCAGCTCACCGCAGGGGGCAAAGAGACAGGAAAAACTGTTTTTT. It yields the protein CASSPQGAKRQEKLFF.